This TCR beta chain comes out of a study of cytomegalovirus exposure and HLA in healthy donors. The study's findings and limits: The records held CMV serostatus as the only immune exposure information. In a later analysis, HLA-C alleles had the fewest associated TCRs, DRB1 alleles the most. The authors later found most CMV-associated TCR beta chains appeared HLA-restricted.

It was with 60 Vbeta and 13 Jbeta primers that the PCR ran. Per the original methods: An analysis that came later counted tens of millions of unique TCR beta chains, roughly 11 million shared. The method was immunoSEQ multiplex PCR; TCRdb's version includes in-frame clones alone and lacks a portion of them. The DNA gave D and trimming, while V, J and clone size come from that table. The top ten hold almost 6% of the sample, which has roughly 61,000 clones, about 84% seen once. About this clone: As yet, its antigen is unknown.

V gave up 1 base and J gave up 2 bases, with 9 bases separating them. Germline CDR1 and CDR2: SGHTA and FQGNSA. The CDR3 totals 15 residues. This chain uses TRBV7-2 with TRBJ1-5, with a weak D call TRBD1 (6 bases). This clonotype was obtained from a male donor in good health and CMV-seronegative. Sequencing was carried out using PBMCs. The CDR3 here is CASSLVGGGNQPQHF. CDR3 coding DNA: TGTGCCAGCAGCTTAGTAGGGGGAGGCAATCAGCCCCAGCATTTT.